This T cell receptor (beta chain) emerged from a study of radiation and T cells in renal cell carcinoma. Study-wide results and caveats: In blood, top tumor clones expanded by 2 weeks, shrinking by 4.

Produced via immunoSEQ multiplex PCR; TCRdb's table is partial and in-frame only. The table shows 25,000 to 30,000 clones, with approximately 84% occurring only once. After removal of 6 bases from V and 11 bases from J, the junction contained 15 bases not matched to a gene. This CDR3 is built from 16 residues. Germline values: CDR1 MNHEY, CDR2 SMNVEV (reference sequence). As to this clone: Its antigen is unknown.

Specified time point: blood 2 weeks post-SBRT. The treatment here: 15 Gy SBRT to primary tumor, nephrectomy 4 weeks later. This sequence originates from a man in his fifties or sixties with renal cell carcinoma. The source material was blood, sampled from a patient whose treatment included radiotherapy and nephrectomy. The chain uses TRBV27 and TRBJ1-4; the match to TRBD1 covers 10 bases. CDR3 sequence (DNA): TGTGCCAGCAGCAAAGGGACAGGGGACTTTGATGGGAAACTGTTTTTT. Protein: CASSKGTGDFDGKLFF.